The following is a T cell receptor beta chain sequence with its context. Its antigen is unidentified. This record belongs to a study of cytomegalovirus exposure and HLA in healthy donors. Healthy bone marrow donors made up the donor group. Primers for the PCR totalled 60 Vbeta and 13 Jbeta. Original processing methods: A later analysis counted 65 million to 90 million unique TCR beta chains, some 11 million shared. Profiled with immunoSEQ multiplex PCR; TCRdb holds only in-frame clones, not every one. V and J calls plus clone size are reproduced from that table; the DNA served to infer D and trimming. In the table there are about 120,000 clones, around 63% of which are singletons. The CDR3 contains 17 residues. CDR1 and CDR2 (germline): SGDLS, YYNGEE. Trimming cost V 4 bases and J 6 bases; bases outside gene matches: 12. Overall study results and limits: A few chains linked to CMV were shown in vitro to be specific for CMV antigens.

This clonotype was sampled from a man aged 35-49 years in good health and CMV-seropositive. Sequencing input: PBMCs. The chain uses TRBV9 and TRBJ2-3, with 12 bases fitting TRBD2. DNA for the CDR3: TGTGCCAGCAGCTCACGGACTAGCGGGAAGTTCTCCGATACGCAGTATTTT. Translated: CASSSRTSGKFSDTQYF.